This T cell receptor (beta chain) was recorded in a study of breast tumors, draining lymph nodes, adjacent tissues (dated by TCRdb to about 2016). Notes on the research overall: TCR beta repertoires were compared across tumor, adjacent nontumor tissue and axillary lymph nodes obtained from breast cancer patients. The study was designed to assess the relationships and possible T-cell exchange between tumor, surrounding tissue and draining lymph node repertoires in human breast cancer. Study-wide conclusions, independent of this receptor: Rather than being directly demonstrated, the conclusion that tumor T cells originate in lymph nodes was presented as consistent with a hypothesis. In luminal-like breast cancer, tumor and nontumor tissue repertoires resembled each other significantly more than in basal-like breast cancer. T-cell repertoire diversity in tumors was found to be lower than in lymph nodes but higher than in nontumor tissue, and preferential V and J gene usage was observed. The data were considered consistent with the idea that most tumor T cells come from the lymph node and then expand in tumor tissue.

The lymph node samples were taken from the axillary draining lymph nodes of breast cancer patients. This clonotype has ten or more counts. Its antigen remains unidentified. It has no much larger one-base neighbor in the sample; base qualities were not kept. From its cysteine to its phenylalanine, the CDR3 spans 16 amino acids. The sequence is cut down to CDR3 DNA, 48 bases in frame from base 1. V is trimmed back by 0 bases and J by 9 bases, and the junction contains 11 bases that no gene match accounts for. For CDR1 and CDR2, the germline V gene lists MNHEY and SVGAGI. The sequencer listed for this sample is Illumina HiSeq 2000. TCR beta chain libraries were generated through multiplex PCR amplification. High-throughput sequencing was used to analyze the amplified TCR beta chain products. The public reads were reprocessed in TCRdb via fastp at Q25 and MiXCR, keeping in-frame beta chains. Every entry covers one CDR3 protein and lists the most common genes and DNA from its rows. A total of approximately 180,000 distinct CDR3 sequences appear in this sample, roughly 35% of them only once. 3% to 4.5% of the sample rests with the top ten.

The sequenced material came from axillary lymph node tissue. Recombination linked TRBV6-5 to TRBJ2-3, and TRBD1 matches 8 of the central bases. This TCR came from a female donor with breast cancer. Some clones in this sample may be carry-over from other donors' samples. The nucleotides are TGTGCCAGCAGTTACTCGACAGGGGAGCTCTTTAGGACGCAGTATTTT. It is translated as CASSYSTGELFRTQYF.